This T cell receptor beta chain was captured in a study of blood T cell repertoires in COVID-19. About the research overall: PBMCs, B-cell-depleted T cells, or T cells were the source of the cDNA or gDNA that made up the material.

This clone was recorded a few times. Per the study methods: For nucleated cells, counts were estimated from reference gene primer amplification. Sequencing was performed with immunoSEQ multiplex PCR; in TCRdb, only in-frame clones are kept and a portion is missing. Clone size and V and J calls were adopted from that table, with D and trimming inferred from the DNA. The sample shows 200,000 to 250,000 clones, about four fifths of them seen only once. The CDR3 is made up of 12 amino acids. The V gene's germline CDR1 is MNHNY and CDR2 SVGAGI (reference sequence). The V end was cut by 8 bases, the J end by 3 bases, with 10 bases between.

The clonotype was recovered from a woman aged 45 to 65 with active or convalescent COVID-19. V usage is TRBV6-6 and J usage is TRBJ1-1, with D maybe TRBD1 (5 bases). Sequencing was performed on peripheral blood. CDR3: CASGTGDTEAFF. CDR3 bases: TGTGCCAGCGGCACGGGGGACACTGAAGCTTTCTTT.